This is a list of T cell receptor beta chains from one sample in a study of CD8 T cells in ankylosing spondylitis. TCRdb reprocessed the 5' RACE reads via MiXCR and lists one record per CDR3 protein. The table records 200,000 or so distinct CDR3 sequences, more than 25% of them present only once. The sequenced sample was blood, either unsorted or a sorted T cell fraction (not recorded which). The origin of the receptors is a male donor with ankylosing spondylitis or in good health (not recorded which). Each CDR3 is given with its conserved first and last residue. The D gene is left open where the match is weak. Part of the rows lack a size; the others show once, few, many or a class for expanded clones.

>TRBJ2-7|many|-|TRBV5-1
TGCGCCAGCAGCTTGGGGGAAAGGACTCTCTCCTACGAGCAGTACTTC
CASSLGERTLSYEQYF
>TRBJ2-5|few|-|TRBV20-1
TGCAGTGCTAGAGCATCAGGGACGGAGACCCAGTACTTC
CSARASGTETQYF
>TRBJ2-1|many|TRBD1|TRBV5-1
TGCGCCAGCAGCTCCGGACAGGGGGCTGTCAATGAGCAGTTCTTC
CASSSGQGAVNEQFF
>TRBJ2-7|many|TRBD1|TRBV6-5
TGTGCCAGCAGTTACTCTCCCGGGACAGGGATCGACGAGCAGTACTTC
CASSYSPGTGIDEQYF
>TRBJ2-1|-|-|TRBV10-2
TGCGCCAGCCTCGGCAGCTCCTACAATGAGCAGTTCTTC
CASLGSSYNEQFF
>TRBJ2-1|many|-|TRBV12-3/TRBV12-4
TGTGCCAGCAACCCCGGTTCTGGGGTTTATAATGAGCAGTTCTTC
CASNPGSGVYNEQFF
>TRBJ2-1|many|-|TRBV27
TGTGCCAGCCGCGCCTATACGACCTACAATGAGCAGTTCTTC
CASRAYTTYNEQFF
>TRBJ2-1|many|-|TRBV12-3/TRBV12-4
TGTGCCAGCAGTTTAAGTTCTGGAGGATACAATGAGCAGTTCTTC
CASSLSSGGYNEQFF
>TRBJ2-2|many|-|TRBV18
TGTGCCAGCTCACCTGTGGACACCGGGGAGCTGTTTTTT
CASSPVDTGELFF
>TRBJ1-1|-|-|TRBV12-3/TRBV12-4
TGTGCCAGCAGGATAGGGGGACCGAACACTGAAGCTTTCTTT
CASRIGGPNTEAFF
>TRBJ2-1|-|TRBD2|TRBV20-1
TGCAGTGCTCCAGGGACTAGCGGCTTGGAGCAGTTCTTC
CSAPGTSGLEQFF
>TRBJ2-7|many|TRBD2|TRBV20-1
TGCAGTGCTTCTCGGACTAGCGGGAGGAGGTACGAGCAGTACTTC
CSASRTSGRRYEQYF
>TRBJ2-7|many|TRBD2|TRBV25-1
TGTGCCAGCAGAACTAGCGGGAACTCCTACGAGCAGTACTTC
CASRTSGNSYEQYF
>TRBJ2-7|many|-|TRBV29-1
TGCAGCGGGGGGGACACCTACGAGCAGTACTTC
CSGGDTYEQYF
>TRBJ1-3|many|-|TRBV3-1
TGTGCCAGCAGCCAAGGTTTAGGGTCCGGAAACACCATATATTTT
CASSQGLGSGNTIYF
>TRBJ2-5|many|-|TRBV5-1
TGCGCCAGCAGCTTGGGTAGCGATGGAGAGACCCAGTACTTC
CASSLGSDGETQYF
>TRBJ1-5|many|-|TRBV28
TGTGCCAGCAGTTTACGCAGAGAGGCCCAGCATTTT
CASSLRREAQHF
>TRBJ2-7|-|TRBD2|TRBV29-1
TGCAGCGTTCTGAGGCAGCGGGGGGTGGACGAGCAGTACTTC
CSVLRQRGVDEQYF
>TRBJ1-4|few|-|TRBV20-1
TGCAGTGCTCAGAGCGGGGAGGTCAATGAAAAACTGTTTTTT
CSAQSGEVNEKLFF
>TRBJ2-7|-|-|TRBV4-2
TGTGCCAGCAGCCAATATCGGGCCCTCGGGGGCGAGCAGTACTTC
CASSQYRALGGEQYF
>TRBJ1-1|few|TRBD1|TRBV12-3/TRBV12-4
TGTGCCAGCAGTCATGACAGGGGATACGAAGCTTTCTTT
CASSHDRGYEAFF
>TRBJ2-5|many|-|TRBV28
TGTGCCAGCAGCCAGGAGGGGGAGACCCAGTACTTC
CASSQEGETQYF
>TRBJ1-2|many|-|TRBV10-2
TGCGCCAGCAGCAGAAAACGGGAAGCCTATGGCTACACCTTC
CASSRKREAYGYTF
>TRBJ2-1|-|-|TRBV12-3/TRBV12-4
TGTGCCAGCAGTTGGAGCGGCCCAGGGGATGAGCAGTTCTTC
CASSWSGPGDEQFF
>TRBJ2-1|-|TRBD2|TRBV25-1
TGTGCCAGCGGGGCCCTTGGGCGGGAGGGCCTCATCAATGAGCAGTTCTTC
CASGALGREGLINEQFF
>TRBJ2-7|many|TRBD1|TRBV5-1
TGCGCCAGCAGCACGGGACAGGGACTCTACGAGCAGTACTTC
CASSTGQGLYEQYF
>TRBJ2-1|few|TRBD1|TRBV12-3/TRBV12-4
TGTGCCAGCAGTTGGACAGGGTTCAATGAGCAGTTCTTC
CASSWTGFNEQFF
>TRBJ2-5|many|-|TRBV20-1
TGCAGTGCTAGAGGGAGAGGGGCGGGGGAGACCCAGTACTTC
CSARGRGAGETQYF
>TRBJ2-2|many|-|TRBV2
TGTGCCAGCACCAGAGAGAACACCGGGGAGCTGTTTTTT
CASTRENTGELFF
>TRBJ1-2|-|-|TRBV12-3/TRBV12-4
TGTGCCAGCTCAGGAGGGGTGGGGGGCTACACCTTC
CASSGGVGGYTF
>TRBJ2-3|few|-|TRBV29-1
TGCAGCGTGCCCGGCGGTGGCACAGATACGCAGTATTTT
CSVPGGGTDTQYF
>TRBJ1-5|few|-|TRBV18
TGTGCCAGCTCCCCAGACAGCGCCAATCAGCCCCAGCATTTT
CASSPDSANQPQHF
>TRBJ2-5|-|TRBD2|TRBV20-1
TGCAGTGTGCGAGGGAGGGCCCTGGAAGAGACCCAGTACTTC
CSVRGRALEETQYF
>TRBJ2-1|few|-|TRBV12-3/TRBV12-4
TGTGCCAGCAGTTTCAAAACCCAATACAATGAGCAGTTCTTC
CASSFKTQYNEQFF
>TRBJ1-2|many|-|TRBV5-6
TGTGCCAGCAGCCCGCAGGGTGTCAGCTATGGCTACACCTTC
CASSPQGVSYGYTF
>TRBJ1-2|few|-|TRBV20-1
TGCAGTGCTAGATTTTTAGGGGGACTAGATGGCTACACCTTC
CSARFLGGLDGYTF
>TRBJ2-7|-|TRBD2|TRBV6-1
TGTGCCAGCACCGTTTGGTCTAGCGGAACCTACGAGCAGTACTTC
CASTVWSSGTYEQYF
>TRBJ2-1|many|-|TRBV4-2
TGTGCCAGCAGCCGGGAGGGGGCGAATGAGCAGTTCTTC
CASSREGANEQFF
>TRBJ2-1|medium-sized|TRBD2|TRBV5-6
TGTGCCAGCAGCCTCGGGAGGTATGAGCAGTTCTTC
CASSLGRYEQFF
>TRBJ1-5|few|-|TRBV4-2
TGTGCCAGCAGCCCAGGGGCGGGGGGACGGCCCCAGCATTTT
CASSPGAGGRPQHF
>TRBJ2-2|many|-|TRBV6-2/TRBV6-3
TGTGCCAGCCTCCTAATCCCGGGTTCCGGGGAGCTGTTTTTT
CASLLIPGSGELFF
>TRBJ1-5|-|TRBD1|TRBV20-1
TGCAGTGCTAGGGGACAGGGGATAGGGCAGCCCCAGCATTTT
CSARGQGIGQPQHF
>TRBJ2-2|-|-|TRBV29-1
TGCAGCGTTGAAGACGCGGGCTCGAACACCGGGGAGCTGTTTTTT
CSVEDAGSNTGELFF
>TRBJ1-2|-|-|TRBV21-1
TGTGCCAGCAGCAAATGTTCGGCGTCCCTCTATGGCTACACCTTC
CASSKCSASLYGYTF
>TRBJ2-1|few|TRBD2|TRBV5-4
TGTGCCAGCAGCTCCCGACTAGCGGACTACAATGAGCAGTTCTTC
CASSSRLADYNEQFF
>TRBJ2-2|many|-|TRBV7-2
TGTGCCAGCAGCTTAGCGTTCGGGCGGACCAACACCGGGGAGCTGTTTTTT
CASSLAFGRTNTGELFF
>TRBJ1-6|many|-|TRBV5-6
TGTGCCAGCAGTTTCGGACAGAGTGGGGCACCCCTCCACTTT
CASSFGQSGAPLHF
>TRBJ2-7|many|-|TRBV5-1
TGCGCCAGCAGCAAAGGACAAGAGGGGTACGAGCAGTACTTC
CASSKGQEGYEQYF
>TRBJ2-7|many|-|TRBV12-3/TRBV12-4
TGTGCCAGCAGTTTAGGTGCAGGGACCAACTACGAGCAGTACTTC
CASSLGAGTNYEQYF
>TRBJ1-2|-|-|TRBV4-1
TGCGCCAGCAGCCAAGATGTGACAAATTTATCCTATGGCTACACCTTC
CASSQDVTNLSYGYTF
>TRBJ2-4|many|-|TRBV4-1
TGCGCCAGCAGCCAAGATGGCCAAAACATTCAGTACTTC
CASSQDGQNIQYF
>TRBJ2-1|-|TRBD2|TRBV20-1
TGCAGTGCTAGAGCCGGGACTAGCTTGTTGGAGCAGTTCTTC
CSARAGTSLLEQFF
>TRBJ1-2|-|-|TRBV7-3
TGTGCCAGCAGCTCCGGTCCTAACAATGGCTACACCTTC
CASSSGPNNGYTF
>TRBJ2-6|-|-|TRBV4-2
TGTGCCAGCAGCCAGACAGGGGCCAACGTCCTGACTTTC
CASSQTGANVLTF
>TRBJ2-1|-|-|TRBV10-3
TGTGCCATCAGTCAGGGACACAGCTCCTACAATGAGCAGTTCTTC
CAISQGHSSYNEQFF
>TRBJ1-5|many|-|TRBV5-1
TGCGCCAGCAGCTTGTTGGGGGACCAGCCCCAGCATTTT
CASSLLGDQPQHF
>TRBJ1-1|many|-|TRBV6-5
TGTGCCAGCAGTTACTCCGGGACAAGTACTGAAGCTTTCTTT
CASSYSGTSTEAFF
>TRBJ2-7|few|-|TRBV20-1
TGCAGTGTTCCATTAGACACGGACTACGAGCAGTACTTC
CSVPLDTDYEQYF
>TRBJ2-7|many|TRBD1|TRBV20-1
TGCAGTGCTAGAGATCTGGACAGGGACGAGCAGTACTTC
CSARDLDRDEQYF